This T cell receptor beta chain emerged from a study of blood T cell repertoires in COVID-19. For the study at large: Sites in the United States, Italy and Spain provided acute and convalescent COVID-19 samples. The analysed material was cDNA or gDNA that came from T cells, B-cell-depleted T cells, or PBMCs.

Authors' analysis steps: From reference gene primer amplification, estimates of nucleated cell counts were derived. Here immunoSEQ multiplex PCR was the method, and the copy in TCRdb shows in-frame clones only, minus some. Clone size and V and J calls were adopted from that table, with D and trimming inferred from the DNA. The sample records about 39,000 clones, 86% being singletons. Sequencing was done on a sample of peripheral blood. The receptor was derived from a man aged 35-49 years with active COVID-19.

As DNA, the CDR3 is TGTGCCAGCAGTTTACCGGACAGGGGTTCACCCCTCCACTTT. Translation: CASSLPDRGSPLHF. The genes are TRBV28 and TRBJ1-6; 9 nucleotides match TRBD1. The germline V gene encodes CDR1 MDHEN and CDR2 SYDVKM. With V trimmed by 2 bases and J by 9 bases, 2 bases remained unmatched. The length of the CDR3 is 14 residues.